A selection of T cell receptor beta chains follows, all from one sample in a study of naive and memory T cell subsets. TCRdb called the 5' RACE reads again in MiXCR, with one record for every CDR3 protein. The sample has approximately 52,000 distinct CDR3 sequences, roughly 4.7% seen once. These receptors all come from a female donor in good health. The CDR3 runs from the conserved cysteine through the conserved F or W. D genes are given only for firm matches. A row's size may be missing; if present it is once, few, many or a size class.

j_call | v_call | clone_size | d_call | cdr3_aa | cdr3_nt
TRBJ1-2 | TRBV10-3 | many | . | CAISGGEPYGYTF | TGTGCCATCAGTGGAGGGGAACCCTATGGCTACACCTTC
TRBJ2-7 | TRBV9 | many | TRBD2 | CASSVSSGASYEQYF | TGTGCCAGCAGCGTATCCAGCGGGGCTTCCTACGAGCAGTACTTC
TRBJ2-2 | TRBV29-1 | many | . | CSVAPILTGELFF | TGCAGCGTTGCCCCGATCCTAACCGGGGAGCTGTTTTTT
TRBJ1-1 | TRBV6-4 | many | . | CASSDYRDVEVRNTEAFF | TGTGCCAGCAGTGATTACCGGGACGTGGAGGTGAGGAACACTGAAGCTTTCTTT
TRBJ2-7 | TRBV6-5 | many | TRBD1 | CASSLDRVHEQYF | TGTGCCAGCAGTTTAGACAGGGTCCACGAGCAGTACTTC
TRBJ2-5 | TRBV24-1 | few | . | CATSEPQGLRETQYF | TGTGCCACCAGTGAGCCCCAGGGGTTGCGGGAGACCCAGTACTTC
TRBJ1-6 | TRBV10-2 | many | . | CASNRAEDSPLHF | TGCGCCAGCAACAGGGCTGAGGATTCACCCCTCCACTTT
TRBJ2-5 | TRBV12-3/TRBV12-4 | few | . | CASSWRTVETQYF | TGTGCCAGCAGTTGGCGGACAGTAGAGACCCAGTACTTC
TRBJ1-2 | TRBV5-1 | few | . | CASSLEGNSGYGDTF | TGCGCCAGCAGCTTGGAGGGGAACTCGGGCTATGGCGACACCTTC
TRBJ2-2 | TRBV20-1 | many | . | CSAEPGRGTGELFF | TGCAGTGCTGAGCCGGGACGGGGAACCGGGGAGCTGTTTTTT
TRBJ2-7 | TRBV12-3/TRBV12-4 | many | . | CASSLSSLGGGYEQYF | TGTGCCAGCAGTTTAAGTTCTTTAGGAGGGGGCTACGAGCAGTACTTC
TRBJ2-6 | TRBV20-1 | many | . | CSALGGRANVLTF | TGCAGTGCCCTAGGTGGTAGGGCCAACGTCCTGACTTTC
TRBJ2-1 | TRBV10-3 | many | TRBD2 | CAISEPGLAGGGEQFF | TGTGCCATCAGTGAACCGGGACTAGCGGGAGGCGGTGAGCAGTTCTTC
TRBJ2-5 | TRBV27 | many | . | CASSLQDRKETQYF | TGTGCCAGCAGTTTACAGGACAGAAAAGAGACCCAGTACTTC
TRBJ2-1 | TRBV7-8 | many | TRBD2 | CASSTTREGLAGYNEQFF | TGTGCCAGCAGCACAACGCGGGAGGGACTAGCGGGTTACAATGAGCAGTTCTTC
TRBJ2-3 | TRBV28 | few | TRBD2 | CASSLTGGTDTQYF | TGTGCCAGCAGTTTAACGGGAGGTACAGATACGCAGTATTTT
TRBJ2-7 | TRBV27 | many | TRBD1 | CASSLAETGAYEQYF | TGTGCCAGCAGTTTGGCCGAGACAGGGGCCTACGAGCAGTACTTC
TRBJ1-4 | TRBV20-1 | . | TRBD1 | CSARAEGQGEKLFF | TGCAGTGCTAGAGCAGAAGGACAGGGTGAAAAACTGTTTTTT
TRBJ2-3 | TRBV28 | many | . | CASNAKPESDTQYF | TGTGCCAGCAACGCTAAGCCTGAATCGGATACGCAGTATTTT
TRBJ2-7 | TRBV20-1 | many | . | CSASAAATYEQYF | TGCAGTGCATCGGCGGCAGCCACCTACGAGCAGTACTTC
TRBJ2-3 | TRBV13 | few | TRBD1 | CASSHPGQGKDTQYF | TGTGCCAGCAGCCACCCGGGACAGGGTAAAGATACGCAGTATTTT
TRBJ2-5 | TRBV9 | few | TRBD2 | CASSPGPGGETQYF | TGTGCCAGCAGCCCTGGGCCGGGAGGTGAGACCCAGTACTTC
TRBJ1-2 | TRBV3-1 | . | . | CASSQRGIFSGYTF | TGTGCCAGCAGCCAACGGGGAATTTTCTCTGGCTACACCTTC
TRBJ2-7 | TRBV6-5 | many | TRBD1 | CASSRQGSWDEQYF | TGTGCCAGCAGCCGACAGGGGTCCTGGGACGAGCAGTACTTC
TRBJ2-5 | TRBV10-2 | . | . | CASSEPKIIGHQETQYF | TGCGCCAGCAGTGAGCCAAAAATCATAGGACACCAAGAGACCCAGTACTTC
TRBJ2-1 | TRBV6-1 | many | . | CASSEQGGRYNEQFF | TGTGCCAGCAGTGAACAAGGCGGGCGCTACAATGAGCAGTTCTTC
TRBJ1-2 | TRBV2 | . | . | CASSEGNRANYGDTF | TGTGCCAGCAGTGAGGGGAACAGAGCTAACTATGGCGACACCTTC
TRBJ2-7 | TRBV19 | many | TRBD1 | CASSSPGTATYEQYF | TGTGCCAGTAGTTCACCCGGGACAGCGACCTACGAGCAGTACTTC
TRBJ1-1 | TRBV29-1 | many | TRBD1 | CSGWGDRENTEAFF | TGCAGCGGTTGGGGGGACAGGGAGAACACTGAAGCTTTCTTT
TRBJ2-3 | TRBV11-2 | many | . | CASSLDSQGTTDTQYF | TGTGCCAGCAGCTTAGATAGTCAGGGAACCACAGATACGCAGTATTTT
TRBJ2-1 | TRBV14 | few | TRBD2 | CASSRLAGPSNEQFF | TGTGCCAGCAGCCGACTAGCCGGTCCCAGCAATGAGCAGTTCTTC
TRBJ2-5 | TRBV6-2/TRBV6-3 | many | TRBD1 | CASKGAVETQYF | TGTGCCAGCAAGGGGGCTGTAGAGACCCAGTACTTC
TRBJ2-1 | TRBV6-2/TRBV6-3 | many | . | CASSRETMQFF | TGTGCCAGCTCTAGGGAGACGATGCAGTTCTTC
TRBJ2-3 | TRBV5-4 | many | TRBD2 | CASSFGLAGDTQYF | TGTGCCAGCAGCTTCGGACTAGCGGGAGATACGCAGTATTTT
TRBJ2-1 | TRBV20-1 | many | TRBD1 | CSARSRQGTEQFF | TGCAGTGCTAGGAGTCGACAGGGTACTGAGCAGTTCTTC
TRBJ2-1 | TRBV11-2 | many | . | CASSPNLGGEQFF | TGTGCCAGCAGCCCAAACCTGGGGGGTGAGCAGTTCTTC
TRBJ2-7 | TRBV7-2 | many | . | CASSFFSLENSYEQYF | TGTGCCAGCAGCTTTTTCTCGCTAGAGAATTCCTACGAGCAGTACTTC
TRBJ2-2 | TRBV6-6 | many | . | CASSKDYPTGELFF | TGTGCCAGCAGTAAGGACTACCCAACCGGGGAGCTGTTTTTT
TRBJ2-3 | TRBV3-1 | many | TRBD1 | CASSQNRGRPDTQYF | TGTGCCAGCAGCCAAAACAGGGGGCGCCCAGATACGCAGTATTTT
TRBJ2-5 | TRBV7-9 | many | . | CASSPPNPRGETQYF | TGTGCCAGCAGCCCTCCGAACCCCCGGGGAGAGACCCAGTACTTC
TRBJ2-7 | TRBV28 | few | TRBD2 | CASSLEVGTSGSYEQYF | TGTGCCAGCAGTTTAGAGGTTGGGACTAGCGGCTCCTACGAGCAGTACTTC
TRBJ1-1 | TRBV6-5 | many | TRBD1 | CASSFQGASEAFF | TGTGCCAGCAGTTTTCAGGGGGCGTCTGAAGCTTTCTTT
TRBJ1-5 | TRBV6-5 | few | TRBD1 | CASSFGTGQPQHF | TGTGCCAGCAGTTTCGGGACAGGCCAGCCCCAGCATTTT
TRBJ2-7 | TRBV11-2 | many | TRBD1 | CASSLGRDRFSYEQYF | TGTGCCAGCAGCTTAGGCCGGGACAGATTCTCCTACGAGCAGTACTTC
TRBJ2-5 | TRBV4-1 | many | . | CASSQPDQETQYF | TGCGCCAGCAGCCAACCGGACCAAGAGACCCAGTACTTC
TRBJ1-2 | TRBV3-1 | many | . | CASSPISHRANYGYTF | TGTGCCAGCAGCCCAATTAGCCACAGAGCTAACTATGGCTACACCTTC